These T cell receptor beta chains were read from a single sample in a study of human T cells and chemical hapten exposure. TCRdb processed the RACE reads anew with MiXCR; each CDR3 protein has one entry. In the table there are 60,000 to 70,000 distinct CDR3 sequences, around 9.9% of which are singletons. The specimen comprised whole blood, sampled in connection with sensitization to the hapten diphenylcyclopropenone (DPC). The source of these receptors is a woman in her forties or fifties with alopecia areata. Some clones in this sample may be carry-over from other donors' samples. Each CDR3 is given with its conserved first and last residue. The D gene is left open where the match is weak. Clone size, where shown, is once, few, many, or a class for clones that have expanded.

v_call,j_call,cdr3_length,clone_size,d_call,cdr3_nt,cdr3_aa
TRBV29-1,TRBJ1-5,14,many,TRBD1,TGCAGCGTTGTAGTGACAGGGGCAAACCAGCCCCAGCATTTT,CSVVVTGANQPQHF
TRBV7-3,TRBJ2-4,16,many,TRBD2,TGTGCCAGCAGCTTATGGCTAGCGGGAGAGAAAAACATTCAGTACTTC,CASSLWLAGEKNIQYF
TRBV24-1,TRBJ2-3,16,many,NA,TGTGCCACCAGTGATTTGGGGTCAGGGGCAGCAGATACGCAGTATTTT,CATSDLGSGAADTQYF
TRBV18,TRBJ1-1,17,NA,TRBD1,TGTGCCAGCTCCCTACTGGGACAGACCCAACAGAACACTGAAGCTTTCTTT,CASSLLGQTQQNTEAFF
TRBV20-1,TRBJ2-7,19,NA,TRBD2,TGCAGTGCTCCGTGGTCGACGAGACTAGCGGGAGGGTTTCCCTACGAGCAGTACTTC,CSAPWSTRLAGGFPYEQYF
TRBV7-9,TRBJ1-3,14,few,NA,TGTGCCAGCAGCTTATCGGCCTCTGGAAACACCATATATTTT,CASSLSASGNTIYF
TRBV3-1,TRBJ1-6,13,NA,TRBD1,TGTGCCAGCTCCGACAGGGGAGGTTCACCCCTCCACTTT,CASSDRGGSPLHF
TRBV2,TRBJ1-6,15,NA,TRBD1,TGTGCCAGCAGTCTGACAGGGGTGGGGAATTCACCCCTCCACTTT,CASSLTGVGNSPLHF
TRBV12-5,TRBJ2-1,11,many,NA,TGTGCTAGTGGTTTGGAAAATGAGCAGTTCTTC,CASGLENEQFF
TRBV11-3,TRBJ1-1,13,NA,NA,TGTGCCAGCAGCTCTACCCATAACACTGAAGCTTTCTTT,CASSSTHNTEAFF
TRBV6-6,TRBJ1-1,13,many,NA,TGTGCCAGCAGCCTTTTCGCAGGGGCTGAAGCTTTCTTT,CASSLFAGAEAFF
TRBV7-9,TRBJ2-7,12,many,TRBD2,TGTGCCAGCAGCCCGGGAGGCTACGAGCAGTACTTC,CASSPGGYEQYF
TRBV11-3,TRBJ2-3,13,many,NA,TGTGCCAGCAGCCTCCGGGTCACAGATACGCAGTATTTT,CASSLRVTDTQYF
TRBV18,TRBJ1-5,17,many,NA,TGTGCCAGCTCACCGAGTCAGGGGTGGTTGGTCAATCAGCCCCAGCATTTT,CASSPSQGWLVNQPQHF
TRBV29-1,TRBJ2-3,10,NA,NA,TGCAGCGGGCTCACAGATACGCAGTATTTT,CSGLTDTQYF
TRBV27,TRBJ1-4,18,NA,TRBD1,TGTGCCAGCAGTTTGGGCCGGGACAGTAAGCCAACTAATGAAAAACTGTTTTTT,CASSLGRDSKPTNEKLFF
TRBV5-5,TRBJ2-2,16,NA,NA,TGTGCCAGCAGCTTGGATTCGCAGCAAAACACCGGGGAGCTGTTTTTT,CASSLDSQQNTGELFF